This entry describes one T cell receptor beta chain. Under the authors' procedure: Quantification of nucleated cells was approximated via reference gene primer amplification. The assay was immunoSEQ multiplex PCR, and TCRdb's table has in-frame clones only and misses some. V, J and clone size reflect that table, while D and trimming were determined from the DNA. The sample lists over 600,000 clones, 80% to 90% occurring once. The data are from a study of blood T cell repertoires in COVID-19. Whole-study context: Acute and convalescent COVID-19 specimens originated in the United States, Italy and Spain. PBMCs, B-cell-depleted T cells, or T cells were the source of the cDNA or gDNA that made up the material.

Germline lookup yields CDR1 SGHRS and CDR2 YFSETQ. The CDR3 has 15 residues. V was cut by 0 bases and J by 8 bases, with 14 bases left in between. The clonotype comes from a woman aged 18-30 years with acute or convalescent COVID-19. The V and J genes are TRBV5-1 and TRBJ1-4; D might be TRBD1 (5 bases). The sequenced sample was peripheral blood. The CDR3 DNA follows: TGCGCCAGCAGCTTGGGATCCAGGGAATTCGAAAAACTGTTTTTT. It specifies CASSLGSREFEKLFF.